This T cell receptor (beta chain) derives from a study of cytomegalovirus exposure and HLA in healthy donors. Whole-study results and caveats: It was reported that TCR beta sequences correctly inferred the HLA-A and HLA-B alleles for most subjects. Immune exposure data for these donors was limited to CMV serostatus. According to a later analysis, donors in an Asian-associated ancestry cluster reportedly had fewer N-insertions than the approximately 620-donor mean.

PCR involved 60 Vbeta and 13 Jbeta primers. Clones were read by immunoSEQ multiplex PCR, and TCRdb kept only the in-frame ones, dropping some. In the table there are about 190,000 clones, over 60% of which are singletons. With 1 base removed from V and 9 bases from J, the gap between germline ends came to 25 bases. The CDR3 consists of 17 residues. CDR1 is SGHRS and CDR2 is YFSETQ in the germline V gene. This clone was seen a few times. Its matching antigen is unknown. Healthy bone marrow donors made up the donors. Sample: PBMCs. This clonotype was sampled from a woman between 40 and 50 years old in good health and CMV-seronegative. V gene TRBV5-1 combines with J gene TRBJ2-5, with D possibly being TRBD2 (7 bases). The CDR3 sequence: CASSLNMGGLKGEAQYF. The DNA for the CDR3 is TGCGCCAGCAGCTTGAACATGGGGGGGCTGAAGGGGGAGGCCCAGTACTTC.